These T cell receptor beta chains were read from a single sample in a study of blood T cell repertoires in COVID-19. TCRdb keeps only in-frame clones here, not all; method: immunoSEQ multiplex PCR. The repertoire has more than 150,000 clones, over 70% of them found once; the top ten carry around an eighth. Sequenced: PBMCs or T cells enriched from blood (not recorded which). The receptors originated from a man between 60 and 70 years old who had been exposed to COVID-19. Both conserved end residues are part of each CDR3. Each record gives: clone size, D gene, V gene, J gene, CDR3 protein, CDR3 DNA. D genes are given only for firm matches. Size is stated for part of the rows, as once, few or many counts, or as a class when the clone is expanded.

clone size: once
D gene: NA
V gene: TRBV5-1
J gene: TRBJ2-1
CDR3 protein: CASSLGGGATYNEQFF
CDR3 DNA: TGCGCCAGCAGCTTGGGTGGTGGGGCGACCTACAATGAGCAGTTCTTC

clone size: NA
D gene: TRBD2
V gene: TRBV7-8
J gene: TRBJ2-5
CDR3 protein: CASSYTGTTGETQYF
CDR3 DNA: TGTGCCAGCAGCTATACCGGGACTACGGGGGAGACCCAGTACTTC

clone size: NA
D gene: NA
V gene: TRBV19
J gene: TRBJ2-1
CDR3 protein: CASSIPRGEASSYNEQFF
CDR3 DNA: TGTGCCAGTAGTATCCCCCGAGGGGAGGCTAGCTCCTACAATGAGCAGTTCTTC

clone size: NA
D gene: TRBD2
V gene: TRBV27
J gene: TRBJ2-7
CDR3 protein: CASSFRTSGSQPHEQYF
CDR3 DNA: TGTGCCAGCAGTTTTCGGACTAGCGGGAGCCAGCCCCACGAGCAGTACTTC

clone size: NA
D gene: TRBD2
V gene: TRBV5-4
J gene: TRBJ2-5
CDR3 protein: CASSSPELAGVETQYF
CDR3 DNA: TGTGCCAGCAGCTCACCCGAACTAGCGGGAGTAGAGACCCAGTACTTC

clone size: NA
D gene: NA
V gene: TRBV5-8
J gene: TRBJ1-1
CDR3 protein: CASSSPRGNTEAFF
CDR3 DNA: TGTGCCAGCAGCTCCCCCAGGGGGAACACTGAAGCTTTCTTT

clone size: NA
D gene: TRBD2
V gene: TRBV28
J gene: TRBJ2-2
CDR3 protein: CASSLLAGNTGELFF
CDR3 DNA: TGTGCCAGCAGTTTACTAGCGGGGAACACCGGGGAGCTGTTTTTT

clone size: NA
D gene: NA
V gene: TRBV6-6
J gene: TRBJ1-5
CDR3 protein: CASSLDSGNQPQHF
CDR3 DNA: TGTGCCAGCAGTCTCGACAGCGGCAATCAGCCCCAGCATTTT

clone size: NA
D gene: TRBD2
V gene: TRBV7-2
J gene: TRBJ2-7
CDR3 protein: CASSLRDYLPYEQYF
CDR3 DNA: TGTGCCAGCAGCCTTAGGGACTACCTACCCTACGAGCAGTACTTC

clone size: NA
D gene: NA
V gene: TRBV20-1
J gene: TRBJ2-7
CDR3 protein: CSAPTVYEQYF
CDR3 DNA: TGCAGTGCCCCGACTGTTTACGAGCAGTACTTC

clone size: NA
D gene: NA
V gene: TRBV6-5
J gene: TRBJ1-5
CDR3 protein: CASSSRAVSNQPQHF
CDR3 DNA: TGTGCCAGCAGTAGCAGGGCCGTAAGCAATCAGCCCCAGCATTTT

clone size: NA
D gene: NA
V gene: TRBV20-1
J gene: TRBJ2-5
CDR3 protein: CSAALETQYF
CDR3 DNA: TGCAGTGCCGCGCTAGAGACCCAGTACTTC

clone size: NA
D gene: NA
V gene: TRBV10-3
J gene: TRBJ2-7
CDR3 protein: CAISVGRPGGSEQYF
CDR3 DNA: TGTGCCATCAGTGTTGGACGCCCGGGGGGCTCCGAGCAGTACTTC

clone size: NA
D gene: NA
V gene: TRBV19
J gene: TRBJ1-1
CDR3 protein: CASSYGREVGTEAFF
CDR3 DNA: TGTGCCAGTAGTTATGGCAGGGAGGTTGGAACTGAAGCTTTCTTT

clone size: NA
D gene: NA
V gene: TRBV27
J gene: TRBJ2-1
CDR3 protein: CASSPERLGPEQFF
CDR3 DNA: TGTGCCAGCAGTCCAGAGAGACTAGGGCCGGAGCAGTTCTTC

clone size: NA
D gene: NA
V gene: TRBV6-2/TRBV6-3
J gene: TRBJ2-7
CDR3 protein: CASSYQINYEQYF
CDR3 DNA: TGTGCCAGCAGTTACCAGATTAACTACGAGCAGTACTTC

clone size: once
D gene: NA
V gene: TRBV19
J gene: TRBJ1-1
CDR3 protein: CASRKTVGVNTEAFF
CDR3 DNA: TGTGCCAGTAGGAAAACAGTGGGCGTGAACACTGAAGCTTTCTTT

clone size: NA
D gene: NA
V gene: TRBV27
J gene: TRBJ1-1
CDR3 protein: CASSLQGNTEAFF
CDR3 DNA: TGTGCCAGCAGTTTACAGGGGAACACTGAAGCTTTCTTT

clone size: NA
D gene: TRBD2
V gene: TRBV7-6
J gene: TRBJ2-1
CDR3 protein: CASSSIRGRIYNEQFF
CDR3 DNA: TGTGCCAGCAGCTCCATCCGCGGGAGAATTTACAATGAGCAGTTCTTC

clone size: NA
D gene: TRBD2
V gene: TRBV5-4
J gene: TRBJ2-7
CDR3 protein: CASSLAASGNYEQYF
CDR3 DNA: TGTGCCAGCAGCTTGGCAGCTAGCGGCAACTACGAGCAGTACTTC

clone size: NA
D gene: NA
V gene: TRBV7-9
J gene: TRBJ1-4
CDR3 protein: CASSLGSGGNEKLFF
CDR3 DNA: TGTGCCAGCAGCTTAGGAAGCGGAGGCAATGAAAAACTGTTTTTT

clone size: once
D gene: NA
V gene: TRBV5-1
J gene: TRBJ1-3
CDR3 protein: CASSPRGSSGNTIYF
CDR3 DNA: TGCGCCAGCAGCCCGCGGGGGTCCTCTGGAAACACCATATATTTT

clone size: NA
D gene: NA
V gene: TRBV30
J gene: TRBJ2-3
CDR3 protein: CAWSVTTPLSADTQYF
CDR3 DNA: TGTGCCTGGAGTGTAACCACCCCGTTGAGTGCGGATACGCAGTATTTT

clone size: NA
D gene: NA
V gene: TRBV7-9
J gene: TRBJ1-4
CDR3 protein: CASSPGAGRDEKLFF
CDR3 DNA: TGTGCCAGCAGCCCAGGGGCCGGGAGGGACGAAAAACTGTTTTTT

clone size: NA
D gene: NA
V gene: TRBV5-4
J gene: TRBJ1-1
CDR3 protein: CASSLGGSMLNTEAFF
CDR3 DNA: TGTGCCAGCAGCTTGGGCGGGTCTATGTTGAACACTGAAGCTTTCTTT

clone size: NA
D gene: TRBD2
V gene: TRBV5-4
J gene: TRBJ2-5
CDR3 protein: CASSLVGGRETQYF
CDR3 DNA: TGTGCCAGCAGCTTGGTCGGCGGGAGAGAGACCCAGTACTTC

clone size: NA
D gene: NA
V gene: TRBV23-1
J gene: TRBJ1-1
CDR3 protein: CASSLRGGNTEAFF
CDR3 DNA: TGCGCCAGCAGTCTTAGGGGGGGCAACACTGAAGCTTTCTTT

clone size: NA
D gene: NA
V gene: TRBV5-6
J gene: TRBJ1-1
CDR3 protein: CATQGRTEAFF
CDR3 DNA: TGTGCCACCCAGGGTCGGACTGAAGCTTTCTTT

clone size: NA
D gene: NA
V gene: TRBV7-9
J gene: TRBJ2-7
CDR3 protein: CASSPRLYEQYF
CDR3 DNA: TGTGCCAGCAGCCCCAGGCTCTACGAGCAGTACTTC

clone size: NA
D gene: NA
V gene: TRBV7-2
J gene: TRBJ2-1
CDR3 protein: CASSPSTGQITNEQFF
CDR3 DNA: TGTGCCAGCAGCCCCAGTACGGGACAAATCACTAATGAGCAGTTCTTC

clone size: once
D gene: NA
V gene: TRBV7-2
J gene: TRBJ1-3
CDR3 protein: CASSLGPNSGNTIYF
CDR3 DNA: TGTGCCAGCAGCTTAGGGCCAAACTCTGGAAACACCATATATTTT

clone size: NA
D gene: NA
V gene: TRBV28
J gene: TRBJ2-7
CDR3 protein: CASSLSDGRAEEQYF
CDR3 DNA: TGTGCCAGCAGTTTATCTGACGGGCGGGCTGAGGAGCAGTACTTC

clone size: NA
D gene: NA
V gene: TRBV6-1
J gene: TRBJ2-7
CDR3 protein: CASSEGPGRAREQYF
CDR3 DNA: TGTGCCAGCAGTGAAGGCCCCGGCAGGGCGAGGGAGCAGTACTTC

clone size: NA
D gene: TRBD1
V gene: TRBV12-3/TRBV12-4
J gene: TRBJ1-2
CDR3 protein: CASSLQGDYGYTF
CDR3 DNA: TGTGCCAGCAGTTTACAGGGGGACTATGGCTACACCTTC

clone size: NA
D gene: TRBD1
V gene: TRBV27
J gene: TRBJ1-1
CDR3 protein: CASSWDRAQSTFF
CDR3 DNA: TGTGCCAGCAGTTGGGACAGGGCCCAGTCGACTTTCTTT

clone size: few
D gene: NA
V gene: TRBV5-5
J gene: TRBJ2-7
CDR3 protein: CASSLSGGGPYEQYF
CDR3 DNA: TGTGCCAGCAGCTTGTCGGGGGGCGGCCCCTACGAGCAGTACTTC

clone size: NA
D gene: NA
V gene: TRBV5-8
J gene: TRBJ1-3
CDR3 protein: CASSSRDSGNTIYF
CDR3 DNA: TGTGCCAGCAGCTCGAGGGACTCTGGAAACACCATATATTTT

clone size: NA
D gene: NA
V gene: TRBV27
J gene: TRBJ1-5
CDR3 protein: CASSVTANSNQPQHF
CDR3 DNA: TGTGCCAGCAGTGTTACAGCAAATAGCAATCAGCCCCAGCATTTT

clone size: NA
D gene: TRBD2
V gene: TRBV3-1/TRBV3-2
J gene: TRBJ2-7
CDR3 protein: CASSPGLAGRNEQYF
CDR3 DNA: TGTGCCAGCAGCCCGGGACTAGCGGGAAGGAACGAGCAGTACTTC

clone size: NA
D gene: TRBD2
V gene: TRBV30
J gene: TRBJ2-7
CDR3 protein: CAYTGLAGGPSYEQYF
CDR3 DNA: TGTGCCTATACGGGACTAGCGGGAGGGCCCTCGTACGAGCAGTACTTC

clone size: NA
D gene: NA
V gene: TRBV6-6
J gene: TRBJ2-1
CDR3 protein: CASSSARNEQFF
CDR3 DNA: TGTGCCAGCAGTTCTGCGCGCAATGAGCAGTTCTTC

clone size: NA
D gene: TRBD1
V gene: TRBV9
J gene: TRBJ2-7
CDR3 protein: CASSEGQGQGSHEQYF
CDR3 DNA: TGTGCCAGCAGCGAGGGGCAGGGACAGGGGAGTCACGAGCAGTACTTC

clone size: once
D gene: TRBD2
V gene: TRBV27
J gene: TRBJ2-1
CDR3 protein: CASSQGLAGSSYNEQFF
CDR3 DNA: TGTGCCAGCAGCCAAGGACTAGCGGGTAGCTCCTACAATGAGCAGTTCTTC

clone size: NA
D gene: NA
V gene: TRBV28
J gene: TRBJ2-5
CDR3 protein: CASRWGRSQETQYF
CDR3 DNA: TGTGCCAGCAGGTGGGGGCGGAGCCAAGAGACCCAGTACTTC

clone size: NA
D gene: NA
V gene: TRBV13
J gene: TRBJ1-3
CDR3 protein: CASSFSSTGLSGNTIYF
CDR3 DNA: TGTGCCAGCAGCTTTTCTTCGACAGGACTCTCTGGAAACACCATATATTTT

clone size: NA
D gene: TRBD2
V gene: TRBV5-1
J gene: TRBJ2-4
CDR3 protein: CASSAGTTRNIQYF
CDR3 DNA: TGCGCCAGCAGCGCCGGGACTACAAGAAACATTCAGTACTTC

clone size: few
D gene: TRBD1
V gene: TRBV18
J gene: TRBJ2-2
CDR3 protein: CASSPQTTGGNTGELFF
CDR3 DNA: TGTGCCAGCTCACCCCAGACGACAGGGGGCAACACCGGGGAGCTGTTTTTT

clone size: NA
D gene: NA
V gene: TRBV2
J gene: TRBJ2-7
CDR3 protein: CASSPCAECEQYF
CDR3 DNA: TGTGCCAGCAGCCCGTGCGCTGAATGCGAGCAGTACTTC

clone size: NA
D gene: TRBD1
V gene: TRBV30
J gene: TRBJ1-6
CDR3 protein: CAWGAGTEASPLHF
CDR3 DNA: TGTGCCTGGGGGGCCGGGACAGAAGCTTCACCCCTCCACTTT

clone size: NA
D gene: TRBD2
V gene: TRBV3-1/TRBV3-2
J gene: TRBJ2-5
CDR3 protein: CASSDGTSVKETQYF
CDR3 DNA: TGTGCCAGCAGTGATGGAACTAGCGTCAAAGAGACCCAGTACTTC

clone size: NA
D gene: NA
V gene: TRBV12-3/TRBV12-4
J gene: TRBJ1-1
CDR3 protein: CASSLKLNTEAFF
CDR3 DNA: TGTGCCAGCAGCCTAAAACTGAACACTGAAGCTTTCTTT

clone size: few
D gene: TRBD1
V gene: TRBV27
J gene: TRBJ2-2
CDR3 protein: CASRERQGVAGELFF
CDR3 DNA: TGTGCCAGCAGAGAGAGACAGGGAGTTGCCGGGGAGCTGTTTTTT

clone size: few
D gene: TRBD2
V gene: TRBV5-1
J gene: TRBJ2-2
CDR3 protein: CASSLGTSGGTGELFF
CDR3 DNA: TGCGCCAGCAGCTTGGGGACTAGCGGGGGAACCGGGGAGCTGTTTTTT

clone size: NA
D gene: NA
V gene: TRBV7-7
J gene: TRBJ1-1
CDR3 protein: CASSLVAGTEAFF
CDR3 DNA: TGTGCCAGCAGCTTAGTAGCGGGGACTGAAGCTTTCTTT